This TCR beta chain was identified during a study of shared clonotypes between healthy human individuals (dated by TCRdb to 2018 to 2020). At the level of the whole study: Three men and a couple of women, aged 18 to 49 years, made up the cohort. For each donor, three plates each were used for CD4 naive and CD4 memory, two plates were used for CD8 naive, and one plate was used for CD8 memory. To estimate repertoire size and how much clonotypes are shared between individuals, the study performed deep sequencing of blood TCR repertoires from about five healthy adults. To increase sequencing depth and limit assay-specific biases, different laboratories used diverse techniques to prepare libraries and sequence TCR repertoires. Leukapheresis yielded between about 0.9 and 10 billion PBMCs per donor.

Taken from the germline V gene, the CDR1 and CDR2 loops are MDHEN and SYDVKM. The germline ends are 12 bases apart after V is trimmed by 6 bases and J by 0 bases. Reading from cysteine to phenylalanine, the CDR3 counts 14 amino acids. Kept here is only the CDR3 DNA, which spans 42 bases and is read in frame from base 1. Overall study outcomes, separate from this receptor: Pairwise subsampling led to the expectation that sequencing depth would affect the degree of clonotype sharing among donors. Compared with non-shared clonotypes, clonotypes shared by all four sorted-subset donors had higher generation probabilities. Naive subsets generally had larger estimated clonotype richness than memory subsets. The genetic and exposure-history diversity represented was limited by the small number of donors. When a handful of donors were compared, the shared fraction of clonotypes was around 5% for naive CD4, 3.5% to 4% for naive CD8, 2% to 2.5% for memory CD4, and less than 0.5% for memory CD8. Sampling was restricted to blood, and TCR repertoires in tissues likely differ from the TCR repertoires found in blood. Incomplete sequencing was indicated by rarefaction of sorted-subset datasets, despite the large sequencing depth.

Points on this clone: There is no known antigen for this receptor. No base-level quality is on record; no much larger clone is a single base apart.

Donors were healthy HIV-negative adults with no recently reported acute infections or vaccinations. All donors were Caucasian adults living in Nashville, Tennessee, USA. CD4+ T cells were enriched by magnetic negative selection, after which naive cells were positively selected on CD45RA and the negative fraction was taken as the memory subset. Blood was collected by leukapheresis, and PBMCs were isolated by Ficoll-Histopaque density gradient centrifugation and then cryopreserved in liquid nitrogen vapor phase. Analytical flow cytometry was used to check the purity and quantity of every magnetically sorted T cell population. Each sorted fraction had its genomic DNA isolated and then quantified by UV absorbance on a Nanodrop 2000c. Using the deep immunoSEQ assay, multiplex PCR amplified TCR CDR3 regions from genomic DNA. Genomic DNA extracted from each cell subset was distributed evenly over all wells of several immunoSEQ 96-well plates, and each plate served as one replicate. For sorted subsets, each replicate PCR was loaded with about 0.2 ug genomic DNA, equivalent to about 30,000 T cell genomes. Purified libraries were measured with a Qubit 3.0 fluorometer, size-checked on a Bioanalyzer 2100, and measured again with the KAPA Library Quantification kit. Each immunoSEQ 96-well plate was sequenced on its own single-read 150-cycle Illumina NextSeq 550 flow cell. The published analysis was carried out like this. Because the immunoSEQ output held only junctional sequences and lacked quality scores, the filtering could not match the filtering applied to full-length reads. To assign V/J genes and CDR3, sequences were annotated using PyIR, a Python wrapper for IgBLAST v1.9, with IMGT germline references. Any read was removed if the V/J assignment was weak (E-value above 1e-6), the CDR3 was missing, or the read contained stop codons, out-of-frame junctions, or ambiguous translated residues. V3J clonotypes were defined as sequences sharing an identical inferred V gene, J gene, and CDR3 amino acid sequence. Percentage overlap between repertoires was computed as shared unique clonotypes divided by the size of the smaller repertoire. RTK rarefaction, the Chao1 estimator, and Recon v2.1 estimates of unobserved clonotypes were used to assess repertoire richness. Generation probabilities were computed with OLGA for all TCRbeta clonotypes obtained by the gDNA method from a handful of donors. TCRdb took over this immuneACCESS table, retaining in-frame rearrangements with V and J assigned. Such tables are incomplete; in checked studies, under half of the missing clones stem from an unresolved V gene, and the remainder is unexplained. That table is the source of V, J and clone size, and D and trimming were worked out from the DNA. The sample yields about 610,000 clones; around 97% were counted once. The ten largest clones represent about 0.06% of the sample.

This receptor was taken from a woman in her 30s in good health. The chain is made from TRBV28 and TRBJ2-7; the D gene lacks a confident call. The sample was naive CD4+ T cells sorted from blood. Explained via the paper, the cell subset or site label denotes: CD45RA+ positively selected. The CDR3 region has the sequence CASRAYADSYEQYF. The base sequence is TGTGCCAGCAGGGCGTATGCCGACTCCTACGAGCAGTACTTC.